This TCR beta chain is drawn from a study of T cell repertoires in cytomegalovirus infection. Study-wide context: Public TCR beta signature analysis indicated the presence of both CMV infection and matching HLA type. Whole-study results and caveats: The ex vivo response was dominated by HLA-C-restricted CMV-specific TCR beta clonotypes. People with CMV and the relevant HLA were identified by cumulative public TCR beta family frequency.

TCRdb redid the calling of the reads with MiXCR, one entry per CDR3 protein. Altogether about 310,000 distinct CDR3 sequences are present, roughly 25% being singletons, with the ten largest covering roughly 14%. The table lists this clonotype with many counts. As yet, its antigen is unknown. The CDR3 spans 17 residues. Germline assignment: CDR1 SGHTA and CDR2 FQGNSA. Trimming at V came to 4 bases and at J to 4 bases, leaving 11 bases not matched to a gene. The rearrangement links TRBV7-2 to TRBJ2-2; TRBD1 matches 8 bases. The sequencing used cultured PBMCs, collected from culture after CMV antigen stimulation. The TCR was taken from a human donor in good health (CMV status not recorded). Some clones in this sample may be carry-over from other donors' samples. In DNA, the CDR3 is TGTGCCAGCAGCTCAAAGGGGACAGGCAACGGCACCGGGGAGCTGTTTTTT. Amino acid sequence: CASSSKGTGNGTGELFF.